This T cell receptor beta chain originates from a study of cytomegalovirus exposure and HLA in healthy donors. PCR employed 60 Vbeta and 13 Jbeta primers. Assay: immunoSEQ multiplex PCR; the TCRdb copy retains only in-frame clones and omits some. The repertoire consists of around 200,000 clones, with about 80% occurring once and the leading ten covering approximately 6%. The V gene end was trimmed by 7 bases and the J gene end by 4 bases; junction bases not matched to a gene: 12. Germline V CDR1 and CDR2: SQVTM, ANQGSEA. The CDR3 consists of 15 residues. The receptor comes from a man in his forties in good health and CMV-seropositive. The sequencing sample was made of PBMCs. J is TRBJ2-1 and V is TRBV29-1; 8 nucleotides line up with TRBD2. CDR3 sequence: CSGGGLLAEYNEQFF. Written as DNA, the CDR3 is TGCAGCGGTGGGGGCCTACTAGCGGAGTACAATGAGCAGTTCTTC.